The T cell receptor (beta chain) under discussion was sequenced for a study of T cells in Graves' hyperthyroidism and ophthalmopathy. The length of the CDR3 is 12 residues. Deletions cut 6 bases from V and 5 bases from J, with 10 bases between. Germline V CDR1 and CDR2: MNHEY, SVGEGT. Every diagnosis used clinical symptoms, serum thyroxine and TRAb, thyroid ultrasound and orbital computed tomography. The PBMCs were sourced from fresh peripheral blood (about 10 ml). Study findings and constraints: In the blood, most expanded thyroid clonotypes above 0.001 appeared as well.

RNA transcripts served as the template for amplifying TCR beta CDR3 regions. HTBI primers were the set used in a first-round RT-PCR of the TCR CDR3. TCRdb ran MiXCR on the multiplex PCR reads and lists one entry per CDR3 protein. The sample has roughly 740,000 distinct CDR3 sequences, 16% seen once. Comments on this clonotype: Its specificity is not known.

The sequence was obtained from a man aged 18-30 years with Graves' hyperthyroidism. Sequenced input: blood. The chain uses TRBV6-2 or TRBV6-3 and TRBJ2-5; D gene ambiguous. The CDR3, as DNA: TGTGCCAGCAGAAACCAGAGGGAGACCCAGTACTTC. Its protein product is CASRNQRETQYF.